This T cell receptor (beta chain) originates from a study of shared clonotypes between healthy human individuals. About the research overall: Per donor, three plates held CD4 naive cells, three held CD4 memory, two held CD8 naive and one held CD8 memory.

Study conclusions and caveats: Few donors limited the genetic and exposure-history diversity represented. The rarefaction results pointed to incomplete sorted-subset sequencing despite large depth.

With regard to this clone: Its antigen remains unidentified.

The DNA input per sorted-subset replicate PCR was roughly 180 ng, corresponding to 32,000 or so T cell genomes. Here immunoSEQ multiplex PCR was the method, and the copy in TCRdb shows in-frame clones only, minus some. The table includes approximately 840,000 clones, 96% detected once. CDR1 is LNHDA, CDR2 SQIVND, per germline (reference sequence). The CDR3 has 16 amino acids. With V trimmed by 4 bases and J by 7 bases, 11 bases remained unmatched. Terminally differentiated effector memory CD45RA+ cells were excluded by CCR7 positive selection of CD45RO-negative cells. The V call is TRBV19, the J call TRBJ2-1; the match to TRBD1 covers 9 bases. This clonotype was sampled from a man younger than 45 in good health. Sequenced: naive CD8+ T cells sorted from blood. CDR3 sequence reads: CASSKLPGQGWNEQFF. The CDR3 DNA follows: TGTGCCAGTAGTAAGCTGCCGGGACAGGGTTGGAATGAGCAGTTCTTC. Using reference TRBV19 and TRBJ2-1 for the parts outside the CDR3, the full variable domain is DGGITQSPKYLFRKEGQNVTLSCEQNLNHDAMYWYRQDPGQGLRLIYYSQIVNDFQKGDIAEGYSVSREKKESFPLTVTSAQKNPTAFYLCASSKLPGQGWNEQFFGPGTRLTVL.